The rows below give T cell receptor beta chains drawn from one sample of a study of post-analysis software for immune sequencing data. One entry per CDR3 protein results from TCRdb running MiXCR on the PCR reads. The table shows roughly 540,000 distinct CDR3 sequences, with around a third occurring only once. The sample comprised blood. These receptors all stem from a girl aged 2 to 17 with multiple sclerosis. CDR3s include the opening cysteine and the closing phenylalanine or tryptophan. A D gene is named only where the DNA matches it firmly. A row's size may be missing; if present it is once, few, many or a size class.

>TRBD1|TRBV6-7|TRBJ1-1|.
CASSYPLGTGDMNTEAFF
TGTGCCAGCAGTTACCCCCTCGGGACAGGGGATATGAACACTGAAGCTTTCTTT
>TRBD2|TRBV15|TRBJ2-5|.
CATSRDVAGETQYF
TGTGCCACCAGCAGAGATGTAGCGGGGGAGACCCAGTACTTC
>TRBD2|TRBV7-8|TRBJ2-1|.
CASSFPSGGSYNEQFF
TGTGCCAGCAGCTTCCCTAGCGGGGGGTCCTACAATGAGCAGTTCTTC
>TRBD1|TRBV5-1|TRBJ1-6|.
CASSSMDRTTPHF
TGCGCCAGCAGCTCCATGGACAGGACCACGCCCCACTTT
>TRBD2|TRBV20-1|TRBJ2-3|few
CSASGLAGGFTDTQYF
TGCAGTGCTAGCGGTCTAGCGGGGGGCTTCACAGATACGCAGTATTTT
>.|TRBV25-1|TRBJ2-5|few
CAIGETQYF
TGTGCCATTGGGGAGACCCAGTACTTC
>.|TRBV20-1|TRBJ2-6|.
CSARAHAGANVLTF
TGCAGTGCTAGGGCCCACGCTGGGGCCAACGTCCTGACTTTC
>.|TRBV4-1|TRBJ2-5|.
CASSQEGTLGQETQYF
TGCGCCAGCAGCCAAGAGGGGACCCTGGGGCAAGAGACCCAGTACTTC
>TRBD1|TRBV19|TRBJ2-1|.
CASSPGDRFNEQFF
TGTGCCAGTAGTCCCGGGGACAGGTTCAATGAGCAGTTCTTC
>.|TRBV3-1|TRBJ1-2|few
CASSQGATDYGYTF
TGTGCCAGCAGCCAAGGAGCCACGGACTATGGCTACACCTTC
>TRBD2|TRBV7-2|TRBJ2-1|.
CASSLIRLAGRSSYNEQFF
TGTGCCAGCAGCTTAATTCGGCTAGCGGGGAGGTCTTCCTACAATGAGCAGTTCTTC
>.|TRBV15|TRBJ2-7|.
CATCRERDSYLYEQYF
TGTGCCACCTGCAGAGAGAGGGACTCCTACCTCTACGAGCAGTACTTC
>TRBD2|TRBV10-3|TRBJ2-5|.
CAISEREAGYQETQYF
TGTGCCATCAGTGAGAGGGAAGCGGGGTACCAAGAGACCCAGTACTTC
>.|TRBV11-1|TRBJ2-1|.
CASSLERFNDNEQFF
TGTGCCAGCAGCTTAGAGAGGTTTAATGACAATGAGCAGTTCTTC
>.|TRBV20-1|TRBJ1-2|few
CSARDDEPPYGYTF
TGCAGTGCTAGAGACGACGAACCCCCCTATGGCTACACCTTC
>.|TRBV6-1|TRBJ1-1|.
CASSPGLGITEAFF
TGTGCCAGCAGTCCGGGACTCGGGATCACTGAAGCTTTCTTT
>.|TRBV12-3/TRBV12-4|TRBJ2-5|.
CASRFHQETQYF
TGTGCCAGCAGATTCCACCAAGAGACCCAGTACTTC
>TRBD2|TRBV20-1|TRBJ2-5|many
CSARDLSTGTSGGHQTQYF
TGCAGTGCTAGAGACCTCAGTACCGGGACTAGCGGGGGGCATCAGACCCAGTACTTC
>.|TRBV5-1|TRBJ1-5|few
CASSSDGLYSNQPQHF
TGCGCCAGCAGCTCGGACGGGCTATATAGCAATCAGCCCCAGCATTTT
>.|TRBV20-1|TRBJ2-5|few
CSASQNGRLEETQYF
TGCAGTGCTAGTCAAAACGGGAGACTCGAAGAGACCCAGTACTTC
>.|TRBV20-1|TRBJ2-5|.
CSASKRAETQYF
TGCAGTGCTAGTAAGAGAGCAGAGACCCAGTACTTC
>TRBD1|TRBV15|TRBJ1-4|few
CATSRGQGDEKLFF
TGTGCCACCAGCAGAGGACAGGGCGATGAAAAACTGTTTTTT
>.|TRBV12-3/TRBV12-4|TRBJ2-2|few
CASSLHTGELFF
TGTGCCAGCAGTTTACACACCGGGGAGCTGTTTTTT
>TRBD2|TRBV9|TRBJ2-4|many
CASSVGPGGDIQYF
TGTGCCAGCAGCGTAGGACCCGGGGGGGACATTCAGTACTTC
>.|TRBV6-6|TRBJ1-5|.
CASSYSPTNSNQPQHF
TGTGCCAGCAGTTACTCGCCGACTAATAGCAATCAGCCCCAGCATTTT
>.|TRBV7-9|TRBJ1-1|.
CASSSPRSSSTEAFF
TGTGCCAGCAGTTCCCCACGGTCCAGCTCGACTGAAGCTTTCTTT
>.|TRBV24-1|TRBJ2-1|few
CATSDDTSYNEQFF
TGTGCCACCAGTGATGACACCTCCTACAATGAGCAGTTCTTC
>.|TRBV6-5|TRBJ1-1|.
CASSYSTGASTEAFF
TGTGCCAGCAGTTACTCCACGGGGGCCAGCACTGAAGCTTTCTTT
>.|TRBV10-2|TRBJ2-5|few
CASSESRRQMKETQYF
TGCGCCAGCAGTGAGTCGCGTAGGCAGATGAAAGAGACCCAGTACTTC
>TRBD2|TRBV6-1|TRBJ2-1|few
CASSESGGKYNEQFF
TGTGCCAGCAGTGAAAGCGGGGGGAAGTACAATGAGCAGTTCTTC
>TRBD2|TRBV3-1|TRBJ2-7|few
CASSHPSGGTYEQYF
TGTGCCAGCAGCCATCCTAGCGGGGGAACCTACGAGCAGTACTTC
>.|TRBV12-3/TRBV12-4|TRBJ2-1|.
CASVFSGTGGQETQFF
TGTGCCAGCGTCTTCTCGGGAACGGGGGGCCAAGAGACCCAGTTCTTC
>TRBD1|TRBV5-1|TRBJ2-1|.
CASSLGDRAGNEQFF
TGCGCCAGCAGCTTGGGGGACAGGGCCGGCAATGAGCAGTTCTTC
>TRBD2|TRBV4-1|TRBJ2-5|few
CASSQEGIAGETQYF
TGCGCCAGCAGCCAAGAGGGGATAGCGGGGGAGACCCAGTACTTC
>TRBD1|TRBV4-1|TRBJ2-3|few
CASSQSWTGRTDTQYF
TGCGCCAGCAGCCAGTCCTGGACAGGGCGGACAGATACGCAGTATTTT
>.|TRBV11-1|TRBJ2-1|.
CASSVRERSYNEQFF
TGTGCCAGCAGCGTCCGGGAGCGAAGTTACAATGAGCAGTTCTTC
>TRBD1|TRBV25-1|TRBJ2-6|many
CASAQLQGAQGANVLTF
TGTGCCAGCGCCCAATTGCAGGGGGCTCAAGGGGCCAACGTCCTGACTTTC
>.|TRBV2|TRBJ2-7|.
CASSEEPHEQYF
TGTGCCAGCAGTGAAGAGCCTCACGAGCAGTACTTC
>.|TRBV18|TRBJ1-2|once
CASSPVEVGFGYTF
TGTGCCAGCTCACCAGTGGAGGTGGGGTTCGGCTACACCTTC
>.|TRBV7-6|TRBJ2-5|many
CASSLRPGRQETQYF
TGTGCCAGCAGCTTAAGGCCAGGGAGGCAAGAGACCCAGTACTTC
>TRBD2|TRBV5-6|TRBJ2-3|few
CASSLGGTSSTDTQYF
TGTGCCAGCAGCTTGGGCGGGACTAGCAGCACAGATACGCAGTATTTT
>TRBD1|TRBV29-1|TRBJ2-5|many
CSVGRGRVETQYF
TGCAGCGTCGGCAGGGGGCGCGTAGAGACCCAGTACTTC
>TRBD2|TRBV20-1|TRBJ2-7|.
CSARETRGLVCEQYF
TGCAGTGCTAGAGAAACGAGGGGACTAGTATGCGAGCAGTACTTC
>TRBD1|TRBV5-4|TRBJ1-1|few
CASSWDRYTEAFF
TGTGCCAGCAGTTGGGACAGATACACTGAAGCTTTCTTT
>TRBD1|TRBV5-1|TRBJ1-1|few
CASSPGLRQGGKEAFF
TGCGCCAGCAGCCCGGGATTAAGACAGGGGGGTAAGGAAGCTTTCTTT
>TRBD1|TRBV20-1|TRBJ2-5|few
CSARVPGQAGGEQYF
TGCAGTGCTAGGGTACCGGGACAGGCCGGAGGAGAGCAGTACTTC
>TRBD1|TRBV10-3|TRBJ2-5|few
CAISPRTGGRETQYF
TGTGCCATCAGCCCCCGGACAGGCGGCCGAGAGACCCAGTACTTC
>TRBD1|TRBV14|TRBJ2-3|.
CASSQRTGRDTQYF
TGTGCCAGCAGCCAAAGGACAGGGAGGGATACGCAGTATTTT
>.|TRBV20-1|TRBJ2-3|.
CSAFHVLASTDTQYF
TGCAGTGCTTTTCACGTGCTAGCGTCGACAGATACGCAGTATTTT
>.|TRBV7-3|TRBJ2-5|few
CASSDNREETQYF
TGTGCCAGCAGCGATAACAGGGAAGAGACCCAGTACTTC
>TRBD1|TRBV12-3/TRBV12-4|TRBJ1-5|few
CASSFSGAGQELGQPQHF
TGTGCCAGCAGTTTTTCGGGGGCGGGACAGGAATTGGGTCAGCCCCAGCATTTT
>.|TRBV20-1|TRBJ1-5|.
CSARGQGPMAQHF
TGCAGTGCTAGAGGTCAGGGCCCCATGGCCCAGCATTTT
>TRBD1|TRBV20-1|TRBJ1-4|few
CSAPRQGATNEKLFF
TGCAGTGCTCCCCGGCAGGGGGCAACTAATGAAAAACTGTTTTTT
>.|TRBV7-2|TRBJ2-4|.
CASSSLAPRGIVGNIQYF
TGTGCCAGCAGCTCGTTAGCTCCGCGGGGAATTGTTGGGAACATTCAGTACTTC
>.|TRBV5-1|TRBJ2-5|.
CASSLGDLGVKTQYF
TGCGCCAGCAGCTTGGGGGACCTAGGGGTTAAGACCCAGTACTTC
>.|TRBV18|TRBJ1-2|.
CASSPWSRDFSDYGYTF
TGTGCCAGCTCACCCTGGTCCAGGGACTTTAGTGACTATGGCTACACCTTC
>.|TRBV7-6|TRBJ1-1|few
CASSFAGGTEAFF
TGTGCCAGCAGCTTCGCGGGGGGCACTGAAGCTTTCTTT
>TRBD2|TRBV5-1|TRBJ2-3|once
CASSLDGGGTDTQYF
TGCGCCAGCAGCTTGGATGGGGGGGGAACAGATACGCAGTATTTT
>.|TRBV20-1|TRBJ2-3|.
CSASLGLGTDTQYF
TGCAGTGCTAGCCTGGGTTTAGGCACAGATACGCAGTATTTT